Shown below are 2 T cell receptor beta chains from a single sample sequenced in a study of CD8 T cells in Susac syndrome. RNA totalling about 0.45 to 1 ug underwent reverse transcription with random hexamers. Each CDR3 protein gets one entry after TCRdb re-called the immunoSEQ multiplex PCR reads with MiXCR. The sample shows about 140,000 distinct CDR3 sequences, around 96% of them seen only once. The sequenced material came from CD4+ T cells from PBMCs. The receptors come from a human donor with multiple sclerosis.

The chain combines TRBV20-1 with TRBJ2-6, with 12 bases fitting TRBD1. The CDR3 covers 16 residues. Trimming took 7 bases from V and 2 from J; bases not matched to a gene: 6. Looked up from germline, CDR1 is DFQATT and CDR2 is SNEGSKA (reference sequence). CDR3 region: CSGEGQGAPGANVLTF. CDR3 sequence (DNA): TGCAGTGGCGAGGGACAGGGGGCGCCTGGGGCCAACGTCCTGACTTTC.

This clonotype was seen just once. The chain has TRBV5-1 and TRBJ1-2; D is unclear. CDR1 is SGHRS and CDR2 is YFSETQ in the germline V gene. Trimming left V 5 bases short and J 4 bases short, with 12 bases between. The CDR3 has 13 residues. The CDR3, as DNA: TGCGCCAGCAGTCGGGAAACCCTCTATGGCTACACCTTC. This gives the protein CASSRETLYGYTF.